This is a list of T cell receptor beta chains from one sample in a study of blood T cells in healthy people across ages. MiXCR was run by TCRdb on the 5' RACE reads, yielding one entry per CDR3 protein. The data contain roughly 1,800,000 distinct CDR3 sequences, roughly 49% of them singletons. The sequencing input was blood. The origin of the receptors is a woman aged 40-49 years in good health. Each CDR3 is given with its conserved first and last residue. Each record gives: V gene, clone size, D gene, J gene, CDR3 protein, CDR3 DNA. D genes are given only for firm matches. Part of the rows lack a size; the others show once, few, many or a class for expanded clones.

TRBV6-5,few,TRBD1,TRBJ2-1,CASSRTGGWYNEQFF,TGTGCCAGCAGCCGGACAGGGGGTTGGTACAATGAGCAGTTCTTC
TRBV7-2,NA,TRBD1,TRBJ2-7,CASSLMTGPSYEQYF,TGTGCCAGCAGCCTCATGACAGGGCCATCCTACGAGCAGTACTTC
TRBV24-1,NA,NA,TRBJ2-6,CAASGTVSGANVLTF,TGTGCCGCCAGTGGTACAGTCTCTGGGGCCAACGTCCTGACTTTC
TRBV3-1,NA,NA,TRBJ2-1,CASSPMASDEQFF,TGTGCCAGCAGCCCAATGGCTAGCGATGAGCAGTTCTTC
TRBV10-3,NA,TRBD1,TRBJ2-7,CAIRDPGTGLCEQYF,TGTGCCATCAGGGACCCCGGGACAGGCCTCTGCGAGCAGTACTTC
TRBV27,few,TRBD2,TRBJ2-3,CASSTSGLAGVRDTQYF,TGTGCCAGCAGTACCAGCGGACTAGCGGGGGTTCGCGATACGCAGTATTTT
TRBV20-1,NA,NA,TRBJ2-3,CSASGAHESRSTTDTQYF,TGCAGTGCTAGCGGGGCTCATGAAAGCAGGTCCACGACAGATACGCAGTATTTT
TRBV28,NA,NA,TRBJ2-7,CASSSVVPGVGEQYF,TGTGCCAGCAGTTCCGTGGTGCCAGGGGTCGGCGAGCAGTACTTC
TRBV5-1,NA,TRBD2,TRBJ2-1,CASSSGSGGYHNEQFF,TGCGCCAGCAGCTCCGGTAGCGGGGGCTACCACAATGAGCAGTTCTTC
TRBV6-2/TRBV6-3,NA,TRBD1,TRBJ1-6,CASRGQGNNSPLHF,TGTGCCAGCAGAGGACAGGGGAATAATTCACCCCTCCACTTT
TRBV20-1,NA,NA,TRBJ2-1,CSAKAAGPSSYNEQFF,TGCAGTGCTAAGGCGGCGGGCCCGAGCTCCTACAATGAGCAGTTCTTC
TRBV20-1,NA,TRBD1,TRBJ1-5,CSARPGQGRNQPQHF,TGCAGTGCTAGGCCGGGACAGGGGCGCAATCAGCCCCAGCATTTT
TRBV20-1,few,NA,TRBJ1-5,CSARPSPPVGNQPQHF,TGCAGTGCTAGGCCCTCTCCGCCGGTGGGCAATCAGCCCCAGCATTTT